These 20 T cell receptor beta chains share one sample of origin, sequenced in a study of beta chain features in type 1 diabetes. Isolated RNA was reverse transcribed in full, so expressed TCRB transcripts were sequenced. Sequenced by immunoSEQ multiplex PCR; TCRdb stores in-frame clones only, minus some. The sample lists 15,000 or so clones; roughly 40% were seen once. Sequenced sample: stem cell memory CD4+ T cells from blood. These receptors originate from a woman in her thirties or forties in good health.

This rearrangement joins TRBV19 to TRBJ2-1; D might be TRBD2 (7 bases). In germline, CDR1 is LNHDA, CDR2 SQIVND (reference sequence). The CDR3 covers 17 residues. The germline V and J ends were trimmed by 5 bases and 4 bases, with 21 bases remaining between them. CDR3 bases: TGTGCCAGTAGTGTTAGGGGGGGGAAAGGACTGTACAATGAGCAGTTCTTC. The encoded protein is CASSVRGGKGLYNEQFF. The full variable domain, its missing parts supplied by reference TRBV19 and TRBJ2-1, is DGGITQSPKYLFRKEGQNVTLSCEQNLNHDAMYWYRQDPGQGLRLIYYSQIVNDFQKGDIAEGYSVSREKKESFPLTVTSAQKNPTAFYLCASSVRGGKGLYNEQFFGPGTRLTVL.

This chain links TRBV18 with TRBJ1-5, with D maybe TRBD1 (5 bases). Germline V gene lookup returns CDR1 KGHSH and CDR2 LQKENI. Between the trimmed V and J ends, which lost 3 bases and 5 bases, there was a span of 8 bases. The length of the CDR3 is 13 residues. The CDR3 sequence: CASSPAGDQPQHF. CDR3 bases: TGTGCCAGCTCACCTGCGGGGGATCAGCCCCAGCATTTT.

With regard to this clone: Germline is not matched at one junction end, which may reflect a read error. V usage is TRBV7-7 and J usage is TRBJ2-1; 9 bases line up with TRBD2. The CDR3 has 15 residues. Germline V gene sequence: CDR1 SSHAT, CDR2 FNYEAQ (reference sequence). The CDR3 nucleotides read TGTGCTAGCAGCTTAGGGCGGGGGGGCCTCGATGAGCAGTTCTTC. Its protein product is CASSLGRGGLDEQFF.

This sequence joins TRBV21-1 and TRBJ1-1. TRBV21-1 constitutes a pseudogene. The CDR3 has 18 amino acids. CDR3 loop: CASSKSGAAGTLNTEAFF. CDR3 in DNA: TGTGCCAGCAGCAAATCTGGTGCAGCGGGCACACTGAACACTGAAGCTTTCTTT.

The gene calls are TRBV29-1 and TRBJ1-1; D is perhaps TRBD1 (5 bases). V lost 6 bases and J lost 4, with 15 bases in between. Looked up from germline, CDR1 is SQVTM and CDR2 is ANQGSEA. There are 13 residues in the CDR3. In DNA, the CDR3 is TGCAGCGTACCCAGGGTCACGGGCACTGAAGCTTTCTTT. This gives the protein CSVPRVTGTEAFF.

For the CDR3, the DNA is TGTGCCAGCTCCCTACCTAATGAAAAACTGTTTTTT. It is translated as CASSLPNEKLFF. The rearrangement joins TRBV18 to TRBJ1-4; no reliable D call. V lost 6 bases and J 3 bases, leaving 5 bases between the germline ends. Germline V gene sequence: CDR1 KGHSH, CDR2 LQKENI. The CDR3 has 12 amino acids.

The chain carries TRBV6-5 and TRBJ2-7; D may be TRBD2 (6 bases). The CDR3 length is 13 residues. V lost 5 bases, J lost 3 bases, and 11 bases lay in between. Germline V gene data show CDR1 as MNHEY and CDR2 as SVGAGI. The CDR3 DNA reads as TGTGCCAGCAGTCCGGGACTCTACTACGAGCAGTACTTC. Amino acid sequence: CASSPGLYYEQYF.

This clone was counted a few times. V is TRBV29-1 and J is TRBJ1-4, with no clear D. Germline V gene sequence: CDR1 SQVTM, CDR2 ANQGSEA. The CDR3 contains 11 residues. The V and J ends lost 3 bases and 10 bases respectively, with 9 bases between them. The CDR3 sequence is CSVEKGVKLFF. The CDR3 DNA sequence: TGCAGCGTTGAGAAGGGAGTAAAACTGTTTTTT.

The CDR3 sequence is CASSLMFRTSGGTQETQYF. The DNA of the CDR3 is TGTGCCAGCAGCTTAATGTTCCGGACTAGCGGGGGAACACAAGAGACCCAGTACTTC. The chain is built from TRBV7-2 and TRBJ2-5; 13 nucleotides line up with TRBD2. The germline gives CDR1 SGHTA, CDR2 FQGNSA. Trimming removed 2 bases from V and 2 bases from J; junction bases left unmatched: 11. The CDR3 covers 19 residues.

The chain is built from TRBV4-3 and TRBJ1-6; 7 nucleotides align to TRBD1. From germline, CDR1 is LGHNA and CDR2 YSLEER. V was pared by 4 bases and J by 10 bases, with 16 bases of the junction left unmatched. The CDR3 runs to 17 residues. Here the CDR3 DNA reads TGCGCCAGCAGCCGAGGAGGAGGGGGCCCTTTTGGGTCACCCCTCCACTTT. It encodes CASSRGGGGPFGSPLHF.

This sequence joins TRBV19 and TRBJ2-3; weak D call: TRBD1 (6 bases). This CDR3 spans 13 amino acids. CDR1 is LNHDA, CDR2 SQIVND, per germline (reference sequence). Trimming cost V 4 bases and J 3 bases, with 8 bases left between them. The CDR3 loop is CASSNRATDTQYF. CDR3 nucleotide sequence: TGTGCCAGTAGTAACAGGGCGACAGATACGCAGTATTTT.

The chain combines TRBV5-1 with TRBJ2-2; D gene unclear. The germline V and J ends were trimmed by 3 bases and 3 bases, with 6 bases remaining between them. Germline V CDR1 and CDR2: SGHRS, YFSETQ. This CDR3 is 13 amino acids long. As DNA, the CDR3 is TGCGCCAGCAGCTCGGTTTACACCGGGGAGCTGTTTTTT. It yields the protein CASSSVYTGELFF.

The genes are TRBV18 and TRBJ2-1; D ambiguous. Trimming removed 6 bases from V and 2 bases from J, with 5 bases in between. The germline gives CDR1 KGHSH, CDR2 LQKENI. The CDR3 is 12 residues long. The CDR3 DNA reads as TGTGCCAGCTCTCCTACCTACAATGAGCAGTTCTTC. It encodes CASSPTYNEQFF.

This chain links TRBV19 with TRBJ2-3; TRBD2 aligns across 11 bases. This CDR3 contains 16 residues. V lost 5 bases to trimming and J lost 0 bases; unmatched junction nucleotides: 4. The germline V gene encodes CDR1 LNHDA and CDR2 SQIVND (reference sequence). CDR3 coding DNA: TGTGCCAGTAGTGTTGGGACTAGCGGCAGCACAGATACGCAGTATTTT. Protein sequence: CASSVGTSGSTDTQYF. The complete variable domain, with remaining parts taken from reference TRBV19 and TRBJ2-3, reads DGGITQSPKYLFRKEGQNVTLSCEQNLNHDAMYWYRQDPGQGLRLIYYSQIVNDFQKGDIAEGYSVSREKKESFPLTVTSAQKNPTAFYLCASSVGTSGSTDTQYFGPGTRLTVL.

The CDR3 here is CASTHSWDRGRQPQHF. The CDR3 region has the DNA TGTGCCAGTACCCATAGTTGGGACAGGGGAAGACAGCCCCAGCATTTT. This chain links TRBV19 with TRBJ1-5; 10 bases fit TRBD1. The CDR3 spans 16 residues. Germline lookup yields CDR1 LNHDA and CDR2 SQIVND (reference sequence). V lost 7 bases, J lost 7 bases, and 13 bases stayed unmatched.

The chain employs TRBV29-1 and TRBJ2-3; 10 bases are a match to TRBD2. V trimming: 3 bases; J trimming: 2 bases; junction bases outside the gene matches: 5. CDR3 length: 15 residues. CDR1 is SQVTM and CDR2 is ANQGSEA in the germline V gene. The CDR3 reads CSVDLLAGATDTQYF. In DNA form, the CDR3 reads TGCAGCGTTGATCTTCTAGCGGGGGCCACAGATACGCAGTATTTT.

This clone was counted between two and nine times. The chain carries TRBV15 and TRBJ1-5, with TRBD1 matching 7 bases. This CDR3 comprises 16 residues. V was clipped by 0 bases and J by 7 bases; unmatched bases: 9. Germline V gene sequence: CDR1 LNHNV, CDR2 YYDKDF (reference sequence). The CDR3 DNA reads as TGTGCCACCAGCAGAGATATGCGAGGGGGCGGGCAGCCCCAGCATTTT. Amino acid sequence: CATSRDMRGGGQPQHF.

The chain has TRBV19 and TRBJ2-3, with 9 bases aligning to TRBD1. The CDR3 has 13 residues. Germline loops: CDR1 LNHDA, CDR2 SQIVND (reference sequence). V dropped 4 bases and J dropped 5; count of bases not matched to a gene: 1. CDR3 region: CASSRDREDTQYF. The CDR3 region has the DNA TGTGCCAGTAGTAGGGACAGGGAAGATACGCAGTATTTT.

This clone was detected only a few times. This rearrangement joins TRBV7-9 to TRBJ2-7, with D perhaps TRBD1 (5 bases). The V end was cut by 1 base, the J end by 12 bases, with 16 bases between. The CDR3 consists of 13 residues. Per the germline V gene, CDR1 is SEHNR and CDR2 is FQNEAQ (reference sequence). CDR3 amino acids: CASSLVPSTDRYF. The DNA for the CDR3 is TGTGCCAGCAGCTTAGTCCCCTCGACAGATCGGTACTTC. Together with reference TRBV7-9 and TRBJ2-7, the CDR3 gives the full variable domain: DTGVSQNPRHKITKRGQNVTFRCDPISEHNRLYWYRQTLGQGPEFLTYFQNEAQLEKSRLLSDRFSAERPKGSFSTLEIQRTEQGDSAMYLCASSLVPSTDRYFGPGTRLTVT.

This clone was seen a few times. The chain recombines TRBV27 with TRBJ1-5; D possibly corresponds to TRBD1 (6 bases). Trimming removed 6 bases from V and 0 bases from J, with 15 bases in between. The length of the CDR3 is 16 residues. The germline CDR1 and CDR2 sequences are MNHEY and SMNVEV (reference sequence). The CDR3 DNA reads TGTGCCAGCAGCCCCACAGGGATCTATAGCAATCAGCCCCAGCATTTT. Protein product: CASSPTGIYSNQPQHF.